This TCR beta chain was sequenced during a study of Tregs in tolerant kidney transplant recipients. Profiled with immunoSEQ multiplex PCR; TCRdb holds only in-frame clones, not every one. Of tens of thousands of clones in the sample, over 75% were seen once. There are 13 residues in the CDR3. V lost 2 bases to trimming and J lost 2 bases, with 7 bases between them. Germline V gene sequence: CDR1 LGHNA, CDR2 YSLEER. This receptor was taken from a human donor who received a combined kidney and bone marrow transplant. This sequence joins TRBV4-3 and TRBJ2-7, with D unresolved. The material was Tregs from blood, obtained before the transplant. For the CDR3, the DNA is TGCGCCAGCAGCCAATACCACACCTACGAGCAGTACTTC. Amino acid sequence: CASSQYHTYEQYF.